The entry that follows covers one T cell receptor (beta chain) sequence. The antigen remains unidentified. This sample stems from a study of T cell responses to AZD1222 COVID-19 vaccine. Study-wide results and limits: White British donors predominated, females outnumbered males, and clonal diversity was possibly underestimated.

Only in-frame clones appear in the TCRdb table, and some are missing; sequencing was by immunoSEQ multiplex PCR. Its listing shows 150,000 or so clones. V lost 0 bases and J 4 bases, leaving 6 bases between the germline ends. The CDR3 sequence is 13 residues long. The germline V gene encodes CDR1 KGHSH and CDR2 LQKENI. The specimen sequenced was peripheral blood. This TCR was recovered from an adult in good health. The chain combines TRBV18 with TRBJ1-2; D remains ambiguous. The CDR3 spells CASSPPGAYGYTF. The CDR3 bases are TGTGCCAGCTCACCACCGGGCGCCTATGGCTACACCTTC. Supplemented by reference TRBV18 and TRBJ1-2, the full variable domain reads NAGVMQNPRHLVRRRGQEARLRCSPMKGHSHVYWYRQLPEEGLKFMVYLQKENIIDESGMPKERFSAEFPKEGPSILRIQQVVRGDSAAYFCASSPPGAYGYTFGSGTRLTVV.